The sequence of this TCR beta chain was determined in a study of T cells in localized non-small cell lung cancer. Measured with immunoSEQ multiplex PCR; TCRdb has only the in-frame clones, and not every one. The sample has tens of thousands of clones, almost 85% seen once. Study-wide points: Adjacent lung had a median 57 of the 100 largest tumor clones. Uninvolved nearby lung showed the greatest T cell clonality, exceeding that found in tumor. Among blood samples, higher T cell density accompanied longer overall survival. Without multi-region sequencing, intratumor heterogeneity could not be excluded.

With respect to this clone: Its target is unknown.

The CDR3 sequence is 16 residues long. The V gene's germline CDR1 is MGHRA and CDR2 YSYEKL. Trimming removed 0 bases from V and 0 bases from J, with 10 bases in between. The genes are TRBV4-1 and TRBJ2-3; TRBD1 or TRBD2 may be the D gene (6 bases each). This sequence was found in a female donor over 55 with stage I lung adenocarcinoma. The starting material was peripheral blood, obtained before any cancer treatment. The CDR3 coding sequence is TGCGCCAGCAGCCAAGATTACGGGGGCAGCACAGATACGCAGTATTTT. As protein: CASSQDYGGSTDTQYF.